This passage covers 16 T cell receptor beta chains from one sample sequenced in a study of blood T cells in healthy people across ages. Then a second PCR, running about 7 to 11 cycles, was carried out with a sample-barcoded 5' primer and a J-beta primer mix. TCRdb passed the 5' RACE reads through MiXCR, listing each CDR3 protein once. The table shows some 710,000 distinct CDR3 sequences, with 22% occurring only once. Sequenced sample: blood. These TCRs come from a man in his 70s in good health.

The chain joins TRBV20-1 to TRBJ2-5, with D uncertain. CDR3 size: 15 residues. Germline V lookup: CDR1 DFQATT, CDR2 SNEGSKA (reference sequence). V lost 3 bases and J 0 bases, leaving 14 bases between the germline ends. The CDR3 nucleotides read TGCAGTGCTAGGTCGCAGGACGGTCACCAAGAGACCCAGTACTTC. Protein product: CSARSQDGHQETQYF.

In regard to this clonotype: The junction differs from germline at one of its ends, possibly a read error. The chain links TRBV29-1 to TRBJ1-1; 9 bases align to TRBD1. This CDR3 has 13 amino acids. Germline CDR1 and CDR2: SQVTM and ANQGSEA. CDR3 bases: TGCAGCGTCTCGACAGGGGGGAACGCTGAAGCTTTCTTT. Its protein is CSVSTGGNAEAFF.

This clonotype was counted between two and nine times. The rearrangement joins TRBV30 to TRBJ2-5, with D unclear. V was cut by 2 bases and J by 4 bases, with 8 bases left in between. The CDR3 runs 12 residues. The germline CDR1 and CDR2 sequences are GTSNPN and SVGIG (reference sequence). The CDR3 coding sequence is TGTGCCTGGAGTCCCCGGCCAGAGACCCAGTACTTC. Translating it yields CAWSPRPETQYF.

The chain couples TRBV3-1 to TRBJ2-1; 7 bases map to TRBD1. V gave up 1 base and J gave up 4 bases; unmatched junction bases: 7. The CDR3 loop spans 16 amino acids. Per germline, CDR1 LGHDT and CDR2 YNNKEL (reference sequence). CDR3 protein: CASSQVSGGVYNEQFF. As DNA, the CDR3 is TGTGCCAGCAGCCAAGTCTCAGGGGGTGTTTACAATGAGCAGTTCTTC.

V and J are TRBV4-3 and TRBJ2-2; D uncertain. This CDR3 region has 14 residues. Trimming took 0 bases from V and 7 from J, leaving 9 bases between them. Germline V gene data show CDR1 as LGHNA and CDR2 as YSLEER. The CDR3 region is CASSQETRRGELFF. In DNA, the CDR3 is TGCGCCAGCAGCCAAGAGACGAGGCGCGGGGAGCTGTTTTTT.

The gene calls are TRBV5-1 and TRBJ2-5; 10 bases match TRBD2. The germline gives CDR1 SGHRS, CDR2 YFSETQ. The CDR3 is 16 amino acids. The V gene end was trimmed by 3 bases and the J gene end by 1 base; junction bases not matched to a gene: 6. The CDR3 loop reads CASSWNSGGTQETQYF. Here the CDR3 DNA reads TGCGCCAGCAGCTGGAATAGCGGGGGGACCCAAGAGACCCAGTACTTC.

This clonotype turned up a few times. V gene TRBV28 combines with J gene TRBJ2-1, with 8 bases identical to TRBD1. CDR1 and CDR2 (germline): MDHEN, SYDVKM. This CDR3 has 18 amino acids. V lost 3 bases and J lost 5; bases outside the gene matches: 15. CDR3 coding DNA: TGTGCCAGCAGTTTGTTCCGCCCCGGGACAGGAGCTAACAATGAGCAGTTCTTC. Encoded protein: CASSLFRPGTGANNEQFF.

The rearrangement links TRBV5-1 to TRBJ2-3, with 11 bases lining up with TRBD2. This CDR3 has 16 amino acids. Germline-derived CDR1 and CDR2 are SGHRS and YFSETQ. After removal of 4 bases from V and 2 bases from J, the junction contained 6 bases not matched to a gene. The CDR3 loop is CASSVTSGAITDTQYF. The CDR3, as DNA: TGCGCCAGCAGCGTGACTAGCGGGGCTATCACAGATACGCAGTATTTT. Complete variable domain (other parts from reference TRBV5-1 and TRBJ2-3): KAGVTQTPRYLIKTRGQQVTLSCSPISGHRSVSWYQQTPGQGLQFLFEYFSETQRNKGNFPGRFSGRQFSNSRSEMNVSTLELGDSALYLCASSVTSGAITDTQYFGPGTRLTVL.

The V call is TRBV4-3, the J call TRBJ2-5; D uncertain. In germline, CDR1 is LGHNA, CDR2 YSLEER. Trimming left V 0 bases short and J 5 bases short, with 13 bases between. The CDR3 totals 15 residues. CDR3 DNA sequence: TGCGCCAGCAGCCAAGAGGAAGACACCGCCGAGACCCAGTACTTC. It specifies CASSQEEDTAETQYF.

This clonotype has just a few counts. The chain couples TRBV24-1 to TRBJ1-2; maybe TRBD1 (6 bases). Germline loops: CDR1 KGHDR, CDR2 SFDVKD. There are 17 residues in the CDR3. Trimming took off 3 bases at V and 2 bases at J, with 18 bases between the two ends. CDR3 DNA: TGTGCCACCAGTGATAACCACGGGAGACAGGAAAACTATGGCTACACCTTC. Its protein is CATSDNHGRQENYGYTF.

The chain has TRBV5-1 and TRBJ2-4; 7 bases match TRBD2. Trimming took 4 bases from V and 1 from J; bases not matched to a gene: 11. Germline CDR1 SGHRS, CDR2 YFSETQ. The CDR3 is made up of 17 amino acids. CDR3 amino acids: CASSRVAGDAAKNIQYF. CDR3 DNA: TGCGCCAGCAGCCGTGTGGCGGGAGACGCTGCCAAAAACATTCAGTACTTC.

This clonotype was found a few times. V usage is TRBV12-3 or TRBV12-4 and J usage is TRBJ2-7; D possibly corresponds to TRBD2 (5 bases). The V and J ends lost 8 bases and 2 bases respectively, with 16 bases between them. The CDR3 runs to 14 residues. CDR3 sequence (DNA): TGTGCCAGCTGGAGGAACGCTAGCCCCTACGAGCAGTACTTC. Translation gives CASWRNASPYEQYF.

This clonotype was observed many times. The CDR3 DNA sequence: TGCAGCGCCCTTCACAATGAGCAGTTCTTC. Amino acid sequence: CSALHNEQFF. The gene calls are TRBV29-1 and TRBJ2-1; D is uncertain. Germline V CDR1 and CDR2: SQVTM, ANQGSEA. The V and J ends lost 7 bases and 5 bases respectively, with 6 bases between them. CDR3 size: 10 residues.

This clonotype has just a few counts. The chain recombines TRBV2 with TRBJ2-1, with 8 bases matching TRBD2. This CDR3 is 11 amino acids long. Trimming cost V 4 bases and J 11 bases; bases outside gene matches: 1. Germline CDR1 reads SNHLY; CDR2 reads FYNNEI. CDR3 loop: CASSGLAKQFF. In nucleotides, the CDR3 is TGTGCCAGCAGTGGACTAGCGAAGCAGTTCTTC.

V gene TRBV7-2 combines with J gene TRBJ2-2, with D unresolved. V lost 0 bases and J 6 bases, leaving 5 bases between the germline ends. From germline, CDR1 is SGHTA and CDR2 FQGNSA. The CDR3 has 13 residues. For the CDR3, the DNA is TGTGCCAGCAGCTTAGCGGCGGCCGGGGAGCTGTTTTTT. Protein product: CASSLAAAGELFF.

This clonotype was picked up a small number of times. The gene calls are TRBV27 and TRBJ1-2; D gene uncertain. Trimming stripped 3 bases from V and 7 bases from J, with 18 bases between. Germline V gene lookup returns CDR1 MNHEY and CDR2 SMNVEV (reference sequence). The CDR3 extends over 15 amino acids. The CDR3 sequence: CASSFTDGRAVGYTF. DNA of the CDR3: TGTGCCAGCAGTTTCACGGACGGGCGGGCTGTTGGCTACACCTTC.